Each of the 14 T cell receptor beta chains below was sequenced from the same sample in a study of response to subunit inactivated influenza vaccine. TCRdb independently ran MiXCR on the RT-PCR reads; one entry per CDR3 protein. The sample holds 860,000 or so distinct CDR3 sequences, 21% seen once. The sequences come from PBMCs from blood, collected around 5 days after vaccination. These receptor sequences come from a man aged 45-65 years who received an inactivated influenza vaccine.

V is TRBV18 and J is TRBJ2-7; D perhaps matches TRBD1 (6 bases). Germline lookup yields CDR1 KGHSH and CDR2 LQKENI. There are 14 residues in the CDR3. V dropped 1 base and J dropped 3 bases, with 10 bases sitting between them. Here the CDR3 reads CASSPQTGFYEQYF. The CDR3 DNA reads TGTGCCAGCTCACCACAGACAGGTTTCTACGAGCAGTACTTC.

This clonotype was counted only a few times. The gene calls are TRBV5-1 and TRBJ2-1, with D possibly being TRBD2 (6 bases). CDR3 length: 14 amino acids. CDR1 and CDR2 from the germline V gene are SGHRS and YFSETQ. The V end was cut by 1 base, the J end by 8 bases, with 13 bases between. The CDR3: CASSLMDYTHEQFF. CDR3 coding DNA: TGCGCCAGCAGCTTGATGGACTACACCCATGAGCAGTTCTTC.

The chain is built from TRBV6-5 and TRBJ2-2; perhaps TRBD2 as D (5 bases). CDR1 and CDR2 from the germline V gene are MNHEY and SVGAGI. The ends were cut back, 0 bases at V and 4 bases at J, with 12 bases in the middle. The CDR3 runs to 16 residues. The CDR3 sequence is CASSYSTTGGTGELFF. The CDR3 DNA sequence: TGTGCCAGCAGTTACTCGACTACCGGCGGCACCGGGGAGCTGTTTTTT.

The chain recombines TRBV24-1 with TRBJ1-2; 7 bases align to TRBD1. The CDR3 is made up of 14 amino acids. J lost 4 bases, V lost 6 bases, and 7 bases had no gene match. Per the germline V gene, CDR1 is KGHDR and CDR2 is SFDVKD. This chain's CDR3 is CATSPSGTVYGYTF. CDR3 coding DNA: TGTGCCACCAGTCCCTCCGGGACAGTCTATGGCTACACCTTC.

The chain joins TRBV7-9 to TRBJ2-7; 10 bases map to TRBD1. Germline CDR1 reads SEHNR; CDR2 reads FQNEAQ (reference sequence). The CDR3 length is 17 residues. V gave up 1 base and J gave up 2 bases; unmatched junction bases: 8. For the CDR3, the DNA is TGTGCCAGCAGCTTAGGGGTAGGGACAGGGGACACCTACGAGCAGTACTTC. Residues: CASSLGVGTGDTYEQYF.

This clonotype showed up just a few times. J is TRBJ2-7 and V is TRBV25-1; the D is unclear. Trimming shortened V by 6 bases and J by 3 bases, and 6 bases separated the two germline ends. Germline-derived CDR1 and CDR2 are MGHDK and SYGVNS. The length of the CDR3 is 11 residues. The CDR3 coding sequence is TGTGCCAGCAGAGCCCACTACGAGCAGTACTTC. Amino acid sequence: CASRAHYEQYF.

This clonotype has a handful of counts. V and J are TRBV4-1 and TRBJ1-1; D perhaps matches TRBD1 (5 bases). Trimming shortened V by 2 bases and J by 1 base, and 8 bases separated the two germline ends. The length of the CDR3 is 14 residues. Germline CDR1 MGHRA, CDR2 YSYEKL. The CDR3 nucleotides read TGCGCCAGCAGCCAACTGACAGCGAACACTGAAGCTTTCTTT. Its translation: CASSQLTANTEAFF.

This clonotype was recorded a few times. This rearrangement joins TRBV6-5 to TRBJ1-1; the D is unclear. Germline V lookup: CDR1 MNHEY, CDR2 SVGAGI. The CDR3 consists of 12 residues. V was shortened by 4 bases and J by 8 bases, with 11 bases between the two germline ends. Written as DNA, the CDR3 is TGTGCCAGCAGTTCCTATGACCGGGAAGCTTTCTTT. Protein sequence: CASSSYDREAFF.

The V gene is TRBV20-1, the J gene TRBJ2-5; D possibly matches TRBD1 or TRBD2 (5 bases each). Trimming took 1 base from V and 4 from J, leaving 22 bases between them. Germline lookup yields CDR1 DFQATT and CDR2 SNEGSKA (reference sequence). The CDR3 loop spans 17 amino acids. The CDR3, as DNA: TGCAGTGCTAGAGCCCCGGTTTGGTTTGGGGGTTTAGAGACCCAGTACTTC. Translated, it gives CSARAPVWFGGLETQYF.

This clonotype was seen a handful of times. CDR3 DNA sequence: TGTGCCAGCAGCTTAGCTGGCGGGAGGAGGTACGAGCAGTACTTC. It yields the protein CASSLAGGRRYEQYF. This chain joins TRBV7-2 and TRBJ2-7; TRBD2 agrees at 8 bases. V was pared by 0 bases and J by 4 bases, with 5 bases of the junction left unmatched. Germline V CDR1 and CDR2: SGHTA, FQGNSA. The CDR3 is 15 residues long.

The CDR3 nucleotides are TGTGCCAGCAGCTTCCAGGGGGCAAGGTCTGGGGCCAACGTCCTGACTTTC. It is translated as CASSFQGARSGANVLTF. The chain links TRBV11-2 to TRBJ2-6, with 8 bases matching TRBD1. The length of the CDR3 is 17 residues. J lost 1 base, V lost 3 bases, and 5 bases had no gene match. Germline CDR1 is SGHAT and CDR2 is FQNNGV.

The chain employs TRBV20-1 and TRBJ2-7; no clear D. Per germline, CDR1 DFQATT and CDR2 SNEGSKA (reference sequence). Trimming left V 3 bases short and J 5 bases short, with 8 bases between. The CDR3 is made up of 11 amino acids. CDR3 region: CSARQSNEQYF. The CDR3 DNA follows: TGCAGTGCTAGGCAGAGCAACGAGCAGTACTTC.

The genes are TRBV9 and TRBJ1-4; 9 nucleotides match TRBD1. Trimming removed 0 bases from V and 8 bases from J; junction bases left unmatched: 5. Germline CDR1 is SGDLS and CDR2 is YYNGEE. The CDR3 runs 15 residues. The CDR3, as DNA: TGTGCCAGCAGCGTAGAGGGGACAGGGCAGGAAAAACTGTTTTTT. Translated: CASSVEGTGQEKLFF.

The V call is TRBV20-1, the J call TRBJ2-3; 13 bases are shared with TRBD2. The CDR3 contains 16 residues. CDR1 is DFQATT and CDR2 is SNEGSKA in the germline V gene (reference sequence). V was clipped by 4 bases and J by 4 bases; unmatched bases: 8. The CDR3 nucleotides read TGCAGTGCTACCCCAGGACTAGCGGGAGTAGCAGATACGCAGTATTTT. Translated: CSATPGLAGVADTQYF.